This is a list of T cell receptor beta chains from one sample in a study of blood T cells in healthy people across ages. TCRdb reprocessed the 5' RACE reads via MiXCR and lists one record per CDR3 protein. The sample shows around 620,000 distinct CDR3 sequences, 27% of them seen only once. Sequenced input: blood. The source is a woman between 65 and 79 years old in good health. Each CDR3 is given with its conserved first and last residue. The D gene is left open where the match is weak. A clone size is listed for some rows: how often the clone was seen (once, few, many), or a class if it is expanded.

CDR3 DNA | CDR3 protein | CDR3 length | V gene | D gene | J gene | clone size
TGTGCCAGCGCCAGAGGAGGACAGGGTAACACTGAAGCTTTCTTT | CASARGGQGNTEAFF | 15 | TRBV7-9 | TRBD1 | TRBJ1-1 | NA
TGTGCCAGCTCACCACGGACAGGGGGCGATTCGGATACGCAGTATTTT | CASSPRTGGDSDTQYF | 16 | TRBV18 | TRBD1 | TRBJ2-3 | NA
TGTGCCAGCAGCGTCTCGGGAGGGGGTAGCTCCTACAATGAGCAGTTCTTC | CASSVSGGGSSYNEQFF | 17 | TRBV9 | TRBD2 | TRBJ2-1 | few
TGCAGTGCTGGTGCGAATAGTTACGAGCAGTACTTC | CSAGANSYEQYF | 12 | TRBV20-1 | NA | TRBJ2-7 | few
TGCAGTGGGATGCCTTTGGACATTCAGTACTTC | CSGMPLDIQYF | 11 | TRBV20-1 | NA | TRBJ2-4 | NA
TGCAGCGTTGAGCCGGAGGACTATGGCTACACCTTC | CSVEPEDYGYTF | 12 | TRBV29-1 | NA | TRBJ1-2 | NA
TGTGCCAGCAGCACCGCGGGCGGCCATTATGGCTACACCTTC | CASSTAGGHYGYTF | 14 | TRBV7-9 | NA | TRBJ1-2 | NA
TGTGCCAGCTCACCAAAGAGCGACTATGGCTACACCTTC | CASSPKSDYGYTF | 13 | TRBV18 | NA | TRBJ1-2 | NA
TGTGCCACCTCTAGCGGGGGGGCTTCAGAGACCCAGTACTTC | CATSSGGASETQYF | 14 | TRBV24-1 | TRBD2 | TRBJ2-5 | many
TGCGCCAGCAGCCAAGATAGGATGATCACCGGGGAGCTGTGTTTT | CASSQDRMITGELCF | 15 | TRBV4-3 | NA | TRBJ2-2 | NA
TGTGCCAGCAGTAAACAAGGAGGGAGCGGGGGCAATGAGCAGTTCTTC | CASSKQGGSGGNEQFF | 16 | TRBV9 | TRBD2 | TRBJ2-1 | once
TGTGCCAGCAGCGCCGGACAGGGGTCCACCTACGAGCAGTACTTC | CASSAGQGSTYEQYF | 15 | TRBV9 | TRBD1 | TRBJ2-7 | NA
TGTGCCAGCAATATAGGGGAGTACCAAGAGACCCAGTACTTC | CASNIGEYQETQYF | 14 | TRBV2 | NA | TRBJ2-5 | few
TGTGCCAGCAGTCTGCGTCAGGCAGGGGATGGCTACACCTTC | CASSLRQAGDGYTF | 14 | TRBV12-3/TRBV12-4 | NA | TRBJ1-2 | few
TGCAGTGCTGGGGGTACAGGGACCAATGAGCAGTTCTTC | CSAGGTGTNEQFF | 13 | TRBV20-1 | NA | TRBJ2-1 | NA
TGCGCCAGCAGCTTGGTACGGGGTTCTAACTATGGCTACACCTTC | CASSLVRGSNYGYTF | 15 | TRBV5-1 | NA | TRBJ1-2 | NA
TGTGCCAGCAGCAACCCCCGGGGACAGGGGGTCCTAACAGATACGCAGTATTTT | CASSNPRGQGVLTDTQYF | 18 | TRBV7-2 | TRBD1 | TRBJ2-3 | few
TGTGCCAGCAGCTCTAGCGGAGCGAACACCGGGGAGCTGTTTTTT | CASSSSGANTGELFF | 15 | TRBV7-3 | TRBD2 | TRBJ2-2 | NA
TGTGCCAGCAGTTTAAGGGGCCCGGGACAGGGCGTCAACGAGCAGTACTTC | CASSLRGPGQGVNEQYF | 17 | TRBV6-5 | TRBD1 | TRBJ2-7 | few
TGTGCCAGCAGCCTTCTCGGAGGGGAGTGGAGCTACGAGCAGTACTTC | CASSLLGGEWSYEQYF | 16 | TRBV7-2 | NA | TRBJ2-7 | few
TGTGCCAGCAGCCCTTCCACGGGAGTAGTTTATATGAACACTGAAGCTTTCTTT | CASSPSTGVVYMNTEAFF | 18 | TRBV9 | NA | TRBJ1-1 | NA
TGCGCCAGCAGCTATCCGGGACAGGGGTTTGAAGGCTATGGCTACACCTTC | CASSYPGQGFEGYGYTF | 17 | TRBV5-1 | TRBD1 | TRBJ1-2 | NA
TGTGCCAGCAGCTTGGAGTACTCTGGGGCCAACGTCCTGACTTTC | CASSLEYSGANVLTF | 15 | TRBV7-3 | NA | TRBJ2-6 | few
TGTGCCAGCAGTGAAGGGACTAGCGGGGGTTCTGATGAGCAGTTCTTC | CASSEGTSGGSDEQFF | 16 | TRBV2 | TRBD2 | TRBJ2-1 | few
TGTGCCAGCAGCGGGACTAGCGGTTTCTACAATGAGCAGTTCTTC | CASSGTSGFYNEQFF | 15 | TRBV6-6 | TRBD2 | TRBJ2-1 | NA
TGTGCCAGCAGTCCAGCGGAGCTTGAAAAACTGTTTTTT | CASSPAELEKLFF | 13 | TRBV28 | NA | TRBJ1-4 | NA
TGTGCCAGCAGCCAGTGGACAGGGGAAGCTTTCTTT | CASSQWTGEAFF | 12 | TRBV3-1 | TRBD1 | TRBJ1-1 | few
TGTGCCAGCAGCCAAGCTTACCGGACTAGCTGGGGCAACAATGAGCAGTTCTTC | CASSQAYRTSWGNNEQFF | 18 | TRBV3-1 | TRBD2 | TRBJ2-1 | many
TGTGCCAGCAGTACCGCGACAGGGGATGAAAAACTGTTTTTT | CASSTATGDEKLFF | 14 | TRBV6-6 | TRBD1 | TRBJ1-4 | few
TGTGCCAGCAGCTTAGATTTCAGGGAGGAGGGGGACAGCAATCAGCCCCAGCATTTT | CASSLDFREEGDSNQPQHF | 19 | TRBV11-2 | NA | TRBJ1-5 | few
TGTGCCAGCAGCCGTCCGGGGCAAACCTACGAGCAGTACTTC | CASSRPGQTYEQYF | 14 | TRBV7-2 | NA | TRBJ2-7 | few
TGTGCCTGGAGTCCATCCCGGACAGGGAGAAATAACTATGGCTACACCTTC | CAWSPSRTGRNNYGYTF | 17 | TRBV30 | TRBD1 | TRBJ1-2 | few
TGCAGCGTTGAGACTACGGACGAGCAGTACTTC | CSVETTDEQYF | 11 | TRBV29-1 | NA | TRBJ2-7 | many
TGTGCCAGCAGCTTGGCCTCTAACTATGGCTACACCTTC | CASSLASNYGYTF | 13 | TRBV7-9 | NA | TRBJ1-2 | NA
TGTGCCATCACGGGCGGGGGGCCTGGGGATACGCAGTATTTT | CAITGGGPGDTQYF | 14 | TRBV10-3 | TRBD2 | TRBJ2-3 | NA
TGTGCCAGCAGGGTCGGACATTCGGGGACCCAGTACTTC | CASRVGHSGTQYF | 13 | TRBV12-3/TRBV12-4 | NA | TRBJ2-5 | few
TGTGCCAGCAGCCTCCTGACAGGTAGCTCCTACGAGCAGTACTTC | CASSLLTGSSYEQYF | 15 | TRBV7-7 | NA | TRBJ2-7 | few
TGTGCCAGCAGTTACGGGCGGGAGGGGACCCAGTACTTC | CASSYGREGTQYF | 13 | TRBV6-2/TRBV6-3 | TRBD2 | TRBJ2-5 | NA
TGTGCCAGCAGTGACTCAGCGATCGCCTATAATTCACCCCTCCACTTT | CASSDSAIAYNSPLHF | 16 | TRBV6-5 | NA | TRBJ1-6 | once
TGCAGTGCTAATATTGCTCGCGGGGAAAAACTGTTTTTT | CSANIARGEKLFF | 13 | TRBV20-1 | NA | TRBJ1-4 | NA
TGTGCCAGCGGGGCGGGGGGGGACATTCAGTACTTC | CASGAGGDIQYF | 12 | TRBV12-3/TRBV12-4 | TRBD2 | TRBJ2-4 | NA
TGTGCCAGCAGCCGGACCGGGGAACTGTTTTTT | CASSRTGELFF | 11 | TRBV6-2/TRBV6-3 | NA | TRBJ2-2 | many
TGCAGTGCTAGAGAGACAGGCTCCCCGGTCCCCCTCCACTTT | CSARETGSPVPLHF | 14 | TRBV20-1 | NA | TRBJ1-6 | few
TGTGCCAGCAGAGTCGAAGGGAGCCAACTGTTTTTT | CASRVEGSQLFF | 12 | TRBV6-6 | NA | TRBJ1-4 | NA
TGTGCCAGTAGACCAAAGGGAGGGACAGACAGTTATAGCAATCAGCCCCAGCATTTT | CASRPKGGTDSYSNQPQHF | 19 | TRBV19 | TRBD1 | TRBJ1-5 | NA
TGTGCCAGCAGTGACCCGGGCAAAGCCGGAGATACGCAGTATTTT | CASSDPGKAGDTQYF | 15 | TRBV25-1 | NA | TRBJ2-3 | few
TGCGCCAGCAGCCAGGCCGCCGGGACTTCTAACAATGAGCAGTTCTTC | CASSQAAGTSNNEQFF | 16 | TRBV4-3 | NA | TRBJ2-1 | few
TGTGCCAGCAGTTTACGGGGAAAATATGGCTACACCTTC | CASSLRGKYGYTF | 13 | TRBV12-3/TRBV12-4 | NA | TRBJ1-2 | few
TGTGCCACCAGTGATCCTGCGCGACCCTACGAGCAGTACTTC | CATSDPARPYEQYF | 14 | TRBV24-1 | NA | TRBJ2-7 | NA
TGTGCCAGCAACCCCGGCCCTTCAGGGTACAAAGATACGCAGTATTTT | CASNPGPSGYKDTQYF | 16 | TRBV6-1 | NA | TRBJ2-3 | few
TGTGCCAGCAGCCCGGACAGGGCAACAGATACGCAGTATTTT | CASSPDRATDTQYF | 14 | TRBV7-7 | TRBD1 | TRBJ2-3 | NA
TGTGCCAGCAGTGAAGGACAGACCGGGGAGCTGTTTTTT | CASSEGQTGELFF | 13 | TRBV6-1 | NA | TRBJ2-2 | few
TGTGCCAGCAGCTGGACAGCCGGGAGCAATCAGCCCCAGCATTTT | CASSWTAGSNQPQHF | 15 | TRBV11-2 | NA | TRBJ1-5 | NA
TGTGCCAGCAGCGTAGCTCCTTCAACTAATGGAAAACTGTTTTTT | CASSVAPSTNGKLFF | 15 | TRBV9 | NA | TRBJ1-4 | few
TGCGCCAGCAGGAGGGGCCTGAACACTGAAGCTTTCTTT | CASRRGLNTEAFF | 13 | TRBV5-1 | NA | TRBJ1-1 | NA
TGTGCCAGCAGCATCCGGGACAGAGATTACAATGAGCAGTTCTTC | CASSIRDRDYNEQFF | 15 | TRBV5-5 | TRBD1 | TRBJ2-1 | NA
TGTGCCAGCAGTGAAAGAGGGGGGCTAGGGGATACGCAGTATTTT | CASSERGGLGDTQYF | 15 | TRBV25-1 | NA | TRBJ2-3 | few
TGTGCCAGCAGCTTAAGGGGGCGCGGGGGGGCCCTTCAAGAGACCCAGTACTTC | CASSLRGRGGALQETQYF | 18 | TRBV7-9 | TRBD2 | TRBJ2-5 | NA
TGCAGCGTCGCTACGGGGGCCTCTTGGTACGAGCAGTACTTC | CSVATGASWYEQYF | 14 | TRBV29-1 | NA | TRBJ2-7 | NA
TGTGCCAGCAGTTCGAGCCTAGCGGGCGCATTGGAGACCCAGTACTTC | CASSSSLAGALETQYF | 16 | TRBV6-5 | TRBD2 | TRBJ2-5 | NA